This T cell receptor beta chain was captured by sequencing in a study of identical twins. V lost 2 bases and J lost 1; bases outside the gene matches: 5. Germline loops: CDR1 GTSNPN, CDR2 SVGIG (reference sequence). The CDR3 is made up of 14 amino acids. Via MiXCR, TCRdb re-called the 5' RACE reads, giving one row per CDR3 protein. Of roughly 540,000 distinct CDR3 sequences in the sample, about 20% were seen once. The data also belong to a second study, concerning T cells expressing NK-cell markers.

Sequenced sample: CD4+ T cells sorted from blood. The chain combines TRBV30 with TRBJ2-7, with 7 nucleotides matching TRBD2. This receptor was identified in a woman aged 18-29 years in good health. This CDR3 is CAWSRASGSYEQYF. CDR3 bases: TGTGCCTGGAGTCGGGCTAGCGGTTCCTACGAGCAGTACTTC.